The 9 T cell receptor beta chains below were found in one sample sequenced in a study of spatial heterogeneity in lung cancer. Time point given: sample taken at primary tumor resection. Unsorted whole RNA samples from tumor, nontumor lung or frozen PBMC were sequenced. Via MiXCR, TCRdb re-called the 5' RACE reads, giving one row per CDR3 protein. The data show about 7,000 distinct CDR3 sequences, with roughly 8.6% seen just once and more than 40% held by the top ten. The sample consisted of PBMCs, taken at surgery. The receptors shown here come from a male donor with early-stage non-small cell lung cancer.

This clonotype showed up many times. This beta chain is a stray read from a library made for alpha chains; its abundance is not meaningful. The chain couples TRBV18 to TRBJ1-2, with D perhaps TRBD1 (5 bases). Germline CDR1 KGHSH, CDR2 LQKENI. This CDR3 has 17 residues. Trimming took 4 bases from V and 5 from J, leaving 23 bases between them. DNA of the CDR3: TGTGCCAGCTCACTATCTTCGGGACCCTCCGCTCGGTATGGCTACACCTTC. The encoded protein is CASSLSSGPSARYGYTF.

As concerns this clonotype: This beta chain is off target for a library built for alpha chains, so its abundance means little. This chain links TRBV9 with TRBJ2-5; tentative D call: TRBD2 (6 bases). Trimming took off 3 bases at V and 5 bases at J, with 14 bases between the two ends. CDR3 length: 14 residues. The germline V gene has CDR1 SGDLS and CDR2 YYNGEE. The CDR3 DNA sequence: TGTGCCAGCAGCGCGGGGACTGGCCGCGAGACCCAGTACTTC. It is translated as CASSAGTGRETQYF.

This clonotype was seen many times. Since it is a stray read in a library aimed at alpha chains, this beta chain has a size that is not meaningful. The V call is TRBV6-2 or TRBV6-3, the J call TRBJ1-5, with D possibly matching TRBD1 (6 bases). The CDR3 consists of 13 residues. V was pared by 6 bases and J by 5 bases, with 11 bases between. Germline V gene lookup returns CDR1 MNHEY and CDR2 SVGEGT. CDR3 sequence: CASRGAGDQPQHF. CDR3 sequence (DNA): TGTGCCAGCAGGGGGGCAGGGGATCAGCCCCAGCATTTT.

This clonotype was detected many times. This beta chain is off target for a library built for alpha chains, so its abundance means little. The chain is built from TRBV7-9 and TRBJ2-5; D may be TRBD1 (6 bases). The ends were cut back, 5 bases at V and 2 bases at J, with 12 bases in the middle. The CDR3 extends over 14 amino acids. The germline gives CDR1 SEHNR, CDR2 FQNEAQ (reference sequence). Here the CDR3 DNA reads TGTGCCAGCAGCGTGGGACAACTGCAAGAGACCCAGTACTTC. Translation gives CASSVGQLQETQYF.

By share, this clonotype counts as large (0.1 to 1%). This beta chain was picked up by a library intended for alpha chains and is off target, so its count carries little meaning. CDR3 amino acids: CASSPGGRVSYEQYF. The CDR3 DNA follows: TGTGCCAGCTCACCGGGCGGGAGGGTCTCCTACGAGCAGTACTTC. The chain combines TRBV18 with TRBJ2-7; 9 positions agree with TRBD2. The germline CDR1 and CDR2 sequences are KGHSH and LQKENI. V shed 3 bases, J shed 0 bases, and the junction held 3 bases outside the gene matches. The CDR3 runs 15 residues.

This clonotype appeared many times. Because the library targeted alpha chains, this beta chain is an off-target read whose size means little. The CDR3 nucleotides read TGTGCCAGCAGACTCATCGACTGGCCTTCCTACGAGCAGTACTTC. Translated: CASRLIDWPSYEQYF. The chain employs TRBV6-2 or TRBV6-3 and TRBJ2-7; D unresolved. This CDR3 comprises 15 residues. In germline, CDR1 is MNHEY, CDR2 SVGEGT. V lost 6 bases to trimming and J lost 1 base, with 16 bases between them.

This clonotype was found a few times. This beta chain slipped into a library made for alpha chains as a stray read, so its size is not meaningful. This chain joins TRBV7-9 and TRBJ2-7; 7 bases fit TRBD1. Per germline, CDR1 SEHNR and CDR2 FQNEAQ (reference sequence). V dropped 5 bases and J dropped 3; count of bases not matched to a gene: 16. CDR3 size: 17 residues. The CDR3, as DNA: TGTGCCAGCAGCCCACGGACAGGTAACCCTCCCATCTACGAGCAGTACTTC. It yields the protein CASSPRTGNPPIYEQYF.

Ten or more counts support this clonotype. This beta chain is a stray sequence in a library constructed for alpha chains; its clone size is not meaningful. The V and J genes are TRBV14 and TRBJ2-1; possibly TRBD1 for D (6 bases). This CDR3 spans 15 amino acids. In germline, CDR1 is SGHDN, CDR2 FVKESK. V dropped 5 bases and J dropped 2 bases, with 13 bases sitting between them. DNA of the CDR3: TGTGCCAGCAGCACACAGGGAAAGGCCTACAATGAGCAGTTCTTC. This translates into CASSTQGKAYNEQFF.

This clonotype was detected ten times or more. This beta chain is off target for a library built for alpha chains, so its abundance means little. The chain employs TRBV18 and TRBJ1-1, with 7 bases matching TRBD1. V was pared by 1 base and J by 5 bases, with 16 bases of the junction left unmatched. The CDR3 totals 18 residues. Germline V gene lookup returns CDR1 KGHSH and CDR2 LQKENI. CDR3 bases: TGTGCCAGCTCACCACTGCCCAAACGACAGGGAGAGTGGACTGAAGCTTTCTTT. Amino acid sequence: CASSPLPKRQGEWTEAFF.